The T cell receptor (beta chain) under discussion was sequenced for a study of T-cell reconstitution after alpha-beta-depleted transplantation in children. Broader study findings: Surviving thymic progenitors and recipient T cells were the source of high TCRbeta diversity at day 60 in some patients. In patients about two months after transplant, alpha-beta T cells reportedly arose from several hundred expanded graft clones. T-cell counts and diversity were attributed mostly to newly produced T cells one year after transplant.

The library targeted TCRbeta and was prepared with unique molecular identifiers. Each CDR3 protein gets one entry after TCRdb re-called the PCR reads with MiXCR. The sample consists of more than 500,000 distinct CDR3 sequences, more than 9.5% of them appearing once. After removal of 4 bases from V and 4 bases from J, the junction contained 8 bases not matched to a gene. The CDR3 loop spans 16 amino acids. The germline V gene encodes CDR1 SGHDN and CDR2 FVKESK. This clonotype was seen a handful of times. Its target is not known. The V and J genes are TRBV14 and TRBJ2-1; 9 bases fit TRBD2. The sequences come from PBMCs, mostly from graft donor cells, collected 180 days after TCRalphabeta/CD19-depleted stem cell transplant. This sequence was found in a female patient aged 2 to 10 who had a stem cell transplant for aplastic anemia, so the T cells may come from the graft donor. The CDR3 DNA reads as TGTGCCAGCAGCCCTAGGGGGCTAGCGGGGTACAATGAGCAGTTCTTC. It specifies CASSPRGLAGYNEQFF. Variable domain in full (rest from reference TRBV14 and TRBJ2-1): EAGVTQFPSHSVIEKGQTVTLRCDPISGHDNLYWYRRVMGKEIKFLLHFVKESKQDESGMPNNRFLAERTGGTYSTLKVQPAELEDSGVYFCASSPRGLAGYNEQFFGPGTRLTVL.